This entry is about one T cell receptor beta chain. These data come from a study of blood T cell repertoires in COVID-19. Study details: Researchers got acute and convalescent COVID-19 samples from the United States, Italy and Spain. The analysed material was cDNA or gDNA that came from T cells, B-cell-depleted T cells, or PBMCs.

Original analysis: Scientists estimated how many nucleated cells there were by amplifying reference gene primers. TCRdb's copy holds only in-frame clones and misses some; the assay was immunoSEQ multiplex PCR. Clone size and V and J calls were adopted from that table, with D and trimming inferred from the DNA. The sample includes about 83,000 clones, roughly 90% of them seen just once. Per the germline V gene, CDR1 is SGHRS and CDR2 is YFSETQ. This CDR3 has 13 residues. V was clipped by 4 bases and J by 5 bases; unmatched bases: 4. This TCR derives from an elderly woman with active or convalescent COVID-19. Sequences were obtained from peripheral blood. This sequence joins TRBV5-1 and TRBJ2-5; 8 nucleotides match TRBD2. The CDR3, as DNA: TGCGCCAGCAGCCAAGCGGGGGTTGAGACCCAGTACTTC. This sequence encodes CASSQAGVETQYF.